Presented here are 23 T cell receptor beta chains from one specimen sequenced in a study of blood T cell repertoires in COVID-19. Clones were sequenced by immunoSEQ multiplex PCR, and TCRdb holds only the in-frame ones, with some missing. The data contain around 200,000 clones, over 80% of them seen just once; the ten biggest clones take up about 1.3%. The sample comprised PBMCs or T cells enriched from blood (not recorded which). These receptors were taken from a young man who had recovered from COVID-19.

This clone has just a few counts. This chain links TRBV5-1 with TRBJ1-1; 7 bases map to TRBD1. Germline CDR1 SGHRS, CDR2 YFSETQ. The CDR3 loop spans 14 amino acids. The V and J ends lost 3 bases and 2 bases, in that order; junction bases with no gene match: 4. The CDR3 DNA sequence: TGCGCCAGCAGCTCGGGACAGATAAACACTGAAGCTTTCTTT. Protein: CASSSGQINTEAFF.

The rearrangement joins TRBV7-9 to TRBJ2-7, with 9 bases aligning to TRBD2. V dropped 1 base and J dropped 3; count of bases not matched to a gene: 4. Germline V gene sequence: CDR1 SEHNR, CDR2 FQNEAQ (reference sequence). The CDR3 extends over 15 amino acids. In nucleotides, the CDR3 is TGTGCCAGCAGCTTAGTAGGGACTAGCAGCTACGAGCAGTACTTC. It specifies CASSLVGTSSYEQYF.

The chain uses TRBV6-2 or TRBV6-3 and TRBJ2-2, with TRBD2 identical over 8 bases. The ends lost 1 base at V and 0 bases at J; junction bases unmatched: 1. This CDR3 is 16 amino acids long. CDR1 is MNHEY, CDR2 SVGEGT, per germline. CDR3 sequence (DNA): TGTGCCAGCAGTTACTGGACTAGCTCGAACACCGGGGAGCTGTTTTTT. Protein product: CASSYWTSSNTGELFF.

V and J are TRBV11-2 and TRBJ2-7; D gene unclear. The V gene's germline CDR1 is SGHAT and CDR2 FQNNGV. With 0 bases removed from V and 3 bases from J, the gap between germline ends came to 6 bases. The CDR3 is 13 residues long. The CDR3 region has the DNA TGTGCCAGCAGCTTAGAATCCAGCTACGAGCAGTACTTC. Its translation: CASSLESSYEQYF. The complete variable domain, with remaining parts taken from reference TRBV11-2 and TRBJ2-7, reads EAGVAQSPRYKIIEKRQSVAFWCNPISGHATLYWYQQILGQGPKLLIQFQNNGVVDDSQLPKDRFSAERLKGVDSTLKIQPAKLEDSAVYLCASSLESSYEQYFGPGTRLTVT.

The chain recombines TRBV7-9 with TRBJ1-1, with 10 bases lining up with TRBD1. The CDR3 runs 14 residues. Germline V gene lookup returns CDR1 SEHNR and CDR2 FQNEAQ (reference sequence). J gave up 6 bases and V 3 bases, and 4 bases lay outside the gene matches. The DNA of the CDR3 is TGTGCCAGCAGCTTGGGACAGGGGATAGCTGAAGCTTTCTTT. Residues: CASSLGQGIAEAFF.

The genes are TRBV11-2 and TRBJ2-5, with TRBD1 matching 10 bases. Trimming at V came to 2 bases and at J to 5 bases, leaving 5 bases not matched to a gene. The CDR3 runs to 15 residues. Germline V gene sequence: CDR1 SGHAT, CDR2 FQNNGV. CDR3 sequence reads: CASSLFRDRGETQYF. The CDR3 nucleotides are TGTGCCAGCAGCTTATTCCGGGACAGGGGTGAGACCCAGTACTTC.

A single count supports this clone. The chain recombines TRBV19 with TRBJ2-5; D may be TRBD2 (8 bases). Trimming pared 5 bases from V and 4 bases from J, leaving 20 bases between. CDR1 and CDR2 (germline): LNHDA, SQIVND (reference sequence). The CDR3 spans 16 residues. CDR3 loop: CASSPRGSGGRETQYF. The CDR3 nucleotides are TGTGCCAGTAGTCCCAGGGGGTCGGGGGGGCGAGAGACCCAGTACTTC.

This chain links TRBV3-1 (or the pseudogene TRBV3-2) with TRBJ1-2, with 9 bases aligning to TRBD1. This CDR3 region has 16 residues. CDR1 and CDR2 from the germline V gene are LGHDT and YNNKEL (reference sequence). The V segment lost 1 base and the J segment 4 bases; nucleotides outside the gene matches: 7. DNA of the CDR3: TGTGCCAGCAGCCAAGTCGCGGGACAGGGCCTCTATGGCTACACCTTC. This gives the protein CASSQVAGQGLYGYTF.

This chain uses TRBV3-1 (or the pseudogene TRBV3-2) with TRBJ1-2; D might be TRBD1 (5 bases). The CDR3 length is 16 residues. V was pared by 2 bases and J by 4 bases, with 17 bases between. Germline-derived CDR1 and CDR2 are LGHDT and YNNKEL (reference sequence). The CDR3 reads CASSQISTARPYGYTF. The CDR3 nucleotides read TGTGCCAGCAGCCAAATCTCGACAGCCAGACCCTATGGCTACACCTTC.

The chain uses TRBV3-1 (or the pseudogene TRBV3-2) and TRBJ2-7; the match to TRBD2 covers 9 bases. V was clipped by 4 bases and J by 2 bases; unmatched bases: 6. Germline CDR1 is LGHDT and CDR2 is YNNKEL (reference sequence). This CDR3 comprises 15 residues. CDR3 region: CASSPRLAETYEQYF. The CDR3 nucleotides read TGTGCCAGCAGCCCCAGACTAGCGGAAACCTACGAGCAGTACTTC.

This clone has a single count. The rearrangement joins TRBV18 to TRBJ2-1, with 8 bases identical to TRBD1. The V gene's germline CDR1 is KGHSH and CDR2 LQKENI. This CDR3 is 14 amino acids long. Trimming at V came to 4 bases and at J to 2 bases, leaving 1 base not matched to a gene. CDR3 loop: CASSRGQAYNEQFF. CDR3 in DNA: TGTGCCAGCTCACGGGGACAGGCCTACAATGAGCAGTTCTTC.

The chain joins TRBV27 to TRBJ1-2, with 10 bases aligning to TRBD1. The length of the CDR3 is 16 residues. The germline V gene has CDR1 MNHEY and CDR2 SMNVEV (reference sequence). J lost 3 bases, V lost 0 bases, and 4 bases had no gene match. For the CDR3, the DNA is TGTGCCAGCAGTTTATCGAGTGGGACAGGGGACTATGGCTACACCTTC. This translates into CASSLSSGTGDYGYTF.

The J gene is TRBJ2-7, the V gene TRBV18; 8 bases align to TRBD2. Germline V CDR1 and CDR2: KGHSH, LQKENI. Trimming took 2 bases from V and 2 from J; bases not matched to a gene: 5. This CDR3 is 15 amino acids long. The DNA for the CDR3 is TGTGCCAGCTCACCAAAGGTAGCGGGAACCTACGAGCAGTACTTC. Translating gives CASSPKVAGTYEQYF. Drawing the rest from reference TRBV18 and TRBJ2-7, the complete variable domain is NAGVMQNPRHLVRRRGQEARLRCSPMKGHSHVYWYRQLPEEGLKFMVYLQKENIIDESGMPKERFSAEFPKEGPSILRIQQVVRGDSAAYFCASSPKVAGTYEQYFGPGTRLTVT.

The V and J genes are TRBV7-2 and TRBJ1-1, with 11 bases matching TRBD1. The CDR3 spans 17 residues. The trim removed 2 bases at V and 5 bases at J, leaving 10 bases unmatched. Germline V gives CDR1 SGHTA, CDR2 FQGNSA. In DNA form, the CDR3 reads TGTGCCAGCAGCTTACTCTTTGGACAGGGGGCTGGGACTGAAGCTTTCTTT. Amino acids: CASSLLFGQGAGTEAFF.

This clone was seen repeatedly, ten times or more. The chain couples TRBV10-3 to TRBJ2-1, with TRBD2 as a possible D gene (5 bases). Germline CDR1 reads ENHRY; CDR2 reads SYGVKD. Trimming took 6 bases from V and 8 from J, leaving 20 bases between them. CDR3 length: 15 residues. The CDR3 protein is CAIRTRRDGVDEQFF. Written as DNA, the CDR3 is TGTGCCATCAGAACAAGACGGGATGGGGTTGATGAGCAGTTCTTC.

Only one count was recorded for this clone. J is TRBJ2-3 and V is TRBV6-5; D might be TRBD2 (5 bases). V was pared by 8 bases and J by 15 bases, with 24 bases between. The CDR3 length is 13 residues. Germline V gene data show CDR1 as MNHEY and CDR2 as SVGAGI. The CDR3 nucleotides are TGTGCCAGCGGCCCCGGGGATCTGGGCCCACTCTATTTT. It specifies CASGPGDLGPLYF.

The V call is TRBV30, the J call TRBJ1-3; D not resolved. V gave up 0 bases and J gave up 4 bases, with 13 bases separating them. Germline V gene data show CDR1 as GTSNPN and CDR2 as SVGIG (reference sequence). The CDR3 runs 15 residues. CDR3: CAWSVPGWRGNTIYF. The CDR3 DNA follows: TGTGCCTGGAGTGTTCCGGGATGGAGGGGAAACACCATATATTTT.

The chain joins TRBV21-1 to TRBJ2-3; the table's D call, TRBD2, has no DNA check behind it. TRBV21-1 is a documented pseudogene. The CDR3 runs to 14 residues. CDR3 amino acids: CASRPSGDTDTQYF. CDR3 bases: TGTGCCAGCAGGCCTAGCGGGGACACAGATACGCAGTATTTT.

The chain has TRBV3-1 (or the pseudogene TRBV3-2) and TRBJ2-7; 9 nucleotides align to TRBD1. The CDR3 spans 15 residues. V lost 2 bases to trimming and J lost 3 bases; unmatched junction nucleotides: 5. In germline, CDR1 is LGHDT, CDR2 YNNKEL (reference sequence). The CDR3: CASSQRDRGVYEQYF. For the CDR3, the DNA is TGTGCCAGCAGCCAACGAGACAGGGGGGTCTACGAGCAGTACTTC.

The chain carries TRBV6-5 and TRBJ2-2; D gene uncertain. This CDR3 contains 15 residues. CDR1 and CDR2 (germline): MNHEY, SVGAGI. V gave up 0 bases and J gave up 4 bases, with 9 bases separating them. The CDR3 DNA follows: TGTGCCAGCAGTTACTCCCCTCCCAGCACCGGGGAGCTGTTTTTT. It codes for CASSYSPPSTGELFF.

The J gene is TRBJ1-1, the V gene TRBV12-1; the D call of TRBD1 is as the table states it, not checked on the DNA. TRBV12-1 is a pseudogene locus. The CDR3 is made up of 18 amino acids. CDR3 DNA sequence: TGTGCCAGCAGCCCCAAGGGGGACAGGGGGCAATGGAACACTGAAGCTTTCTTT. It is translated as CASSPKGDRGQWNTEAFF.

The chain employs TRBV7-2 and TRBJ1-5; D gene unclear. The ends were cut back, 0 bases at V and 2 bases at J, with 11 bases in the middle. This CDR3 has 16 residues. CDR1 and CDR2 (germline): SGHTA, FQGNSA. In DNA form, the CDR3 reads TGTGCCAGCAGCTTAGCGCATTTGGGAGGCAATCAGCCCCAGCATTTT. Its protein is CASSLAHLGGNQPQHF.

V is TRBV18 and J is TRBJ1-2, with 7 bases fitting TRBD1. This CDR3 comprises 13 residues. CDR1 KGHSH and CDR2 LQKENI come from the germline V gene. Trimming cost V 3 bases and J 8 bases; bases outside gene matches: 6. The CDR3 DNA is TGTGCCAGCTCACCTCGGGACAGCGACGGCTACACCTTC. It translates to CASSPRDSDGYTF.